These 29 T cell receptor beta chains were sequenced from one sample in a study of spatial heterogeneity in lung cancer. TCRdb independently ran MiXCR on the 5' RACE reads; one entry per CDR3 protein. Among nearly 50,000 distinct CDR3 sequences listed, approximately 7.6% were seen once. Time point described: sample taken at primary tumor resection. Unsorted tumor, nontumor lung tissue or cryopreserved PBMC supplied the whole RNA. The sequenced sample was PBMCs, obtained at surgery. All receptors derive from a female donor with early-stage non-small cell lung cancer.

Ten or more counts support this clonotype. The chain employs TRBV6-1 and TRBJ2-3, with 8 bases matching TRBD1. J gave up 5 bases and V 1 base, and 8 bases lay outside the gene matches. This CDR3 has 16 residues. The germline gives CDR1 MNHNS, CDR2 SASEGT. The CDR3 region is CASSEEVRGQEDTQYF. Here the CDR3 DNA reads TGTGCCAGCAGTGAAGAAGTCAGGGGGCAGGAAGATACGCAGTATTTT.

In its sample, this clonotype was seen many times. The chain has TRBV5-6 and TRBJ1-1; D not certain. V was pared by 2 bases and J by 6 bases, with 8 bases between. Germline V gene sequence: CDR1 SGHDT, CDR2 YYEEEE. CDR3 length equals 12 residues. The chain's CDR3 is CASSFSEAEAFF. CDR3 coding DNA: TGTGCCAGCAGCTTTTCCGAGGCTGAAGCTTTCTTT.

The chain joins TRBV2 to TRBJ1-6, with a weak D call TRBD1 (5 bases). The length of the CDR3 is 11 residues. Germline lookup yields CDR1 SNHLY and CDR2 FYNNEI. V gave up 3 bases and J gave up 13 bases, with 7 bases separating them. The CDR3 DNA reads TGTGCCAGCAGTGAGGACATGCCCCTCCACTTT. As protein: CASSEDMPLHF. The entire variable domain, with the rest obtained from reference TRBV2 and TRBJ1-6, is as follows: EPEVTQTPSHQVTQMGQEVILRCVPISNHLYFYWYRQILGQKVEFLVSFYNNEISEKSEIFDDQFSVERPDGSNFTLKIRSTKLEDSAMYFCASSEDMPLHFGNGTRLTVT.

This clonotype was seen a few times. The chain is built from TRBV28 and TRBJ1-2; a possible D gene is TRBD1 (5 bases). The CDR3 has 16 residues. Trimming cost V 5 bases and J 4 bases, with 20 bases left between them. Germline values: CDR1 MDHEN, CDR2 SYDVKM. The chain's CDR3 is CASSPSRSGMSYGYTF. The CDR3 DNA reads as TGTGCCAGCAGTCCATCCCGATCAGGGATGAGCTATGGCTACACCTTC.

This clonotype showed up many times. The rearrangement joins TRBV20-1 to TRBJ2-3; 7 nucleotides align to TRBD2. This CDR3 spans 12 amino acids. With 5 bases clipped from V and 6 bases from J, the junction kept 5 bases outside the gene matches. Germline loops: CDR1 DFQATT, CDR2 SNEGSKA (reference sequence). CDR3 nucleotides: TGCAGTGCTTTTGGGGGGGAGGATACGCAGTATTTT. Encoded protein: CSAFGGEDTQYF.

This sequence joins TRBV10-3 and TRBJ2-7, with 8 positions matching TRBD2. The J segment lost 12 bases and the V segment lost 6 bases, leaving 10 bases of the junction unmatched. This CDR3 is 12 amino acids long. The germline CDR1 and CDR2 sequences are ENHRY and SYGVKD. CDR3 DNA: TGTGCCATCAGACCCACTAGCGGAAAGGCGTACTTC. Translation gives CAIRPTSGKAYF.

Ten or more counts support this clonotype. V gene TRBV21-1 combines with J gene TRBJ2-3; the table's D call of TRBD1 was not tested on the DNA. TRBV21-1 corresponds to a pseudogene. The length of the CDR3 is 15 residues. The chain's CDR3 is CASSKGTGWTDTQYF. In DNA, the CDR3 is TGTGCCAGCAGCAAGGGGACAGGGTGGACAGATACGCAGTATTTT.

This clonotype came up a few times. The chain has TRBV6-5 and TRBJ1-2, with a possible D match to TRBD1 (6 bases). The CDR3 contains 16 residues. V lost 6 bases and J 0 bases, leaving 17 bases between the germline ends. Germline CDR1 MNHEY, CDR2 SVGAGI. The CDR3 reads CASRQQGNAANYGYTF. DNA of the CDR3: TGTGCCAGCAGGCAACAGGGTAATGCGGCTAACTATGGCTACACCTTC.

V gene TRBV6-5 combines with J gene TRBJ1-2; TRBD1 is a possible D gene (6 bases). Germline CDR1 is MNHEY and CDR2 is SVGAGI. Trimming left V 0 bases short and J 7 bases short, with 12 bases between. This CDR3 contains 14 residues. The CDR3 region has the DNA TGTGCCAGCAGTTACTCGGGCATACAGGGTGGCTACACCTTC. It translates to CASSYSGIQGGYTF.

The V and J genes are TRBV6-2 or TRBV6-3 and TRBJ2-1; D gene ambiguous. Germline CDR1 is MNHEY and CDR2 is SVGEGT. V lost 0 bases and J 5 bases, leaving 8 bases between the germline ends. CDR3 size: 14 residues. The CDR3 loop is CASSYSVDHNEQFF. CDR3 DNA: TGTGCCAGCAGTTACTCCGTCGATCACAATGAGCAGTTCTTC.

V usage is TRBV7-6 and J usage is TRBJ2-2; D perhaps matches TRBD1 (7 bases). Germline CDR1 is SGHVS and CDR2 is FNYEAQ. CDR3 length: 15 residues. V lost 3 bases to trimming and J lost 4 bases, with 12 bases between them. CDR3 sequence: CASSFGGGFTGELFF. In DNA form, the CDR3 reads TGTGCCAGCAGCTTTGGAGGGGGCTTCACCGGGGAGCTGTTTTTT.

In this sample, this clonotype turned up a few times. The genes are TRBV2 and TRBJ1-1; D remains ambiguous. Germline V gives CDR1 SNHLY, CDR2 FYNNEI. V was shortened by 3 bases and J by 2 bases, with 7 bases between the two germline ends. The CDR3 has 13 amino acids. The CDR3 here is CASSERGNTEAFF. In DNA form, the CDR3 reads TGTGCCAGCAGTGAGCGGGGAAACACTGAAGCTTTCTTT.

This clonotype was observed a handful of times. J is TRBJ2-1 and V is TRBV3-1, with D possibly being TRBD2 (6 bases). The germline gives CDR1 LGHDT, CDR2 YNNKEL (reference sequence). V was pared by 0 bases and J by 4 bases, with 22 bases between. The CDR3 spans 19 residues. As DNA, the CDR3 is TGTGCCAGCAGCCAAGAGGGGGGTACGCTCCTCTACAGGTACAATGAGCAGTTCTTC. Protein: CASSQEGGTLLYRYNEQFF.

The chain links TRBV23-1 to TRBJ2-5; D is uncertain. TRBV23-1 is classed as an ORF, of uncertain function. V was trimmed by 5 bases and J by 4 bases, leaving 17 bases between them. The CDR3 extends over 15 amino acids. DNA of the CDR3: TGCGCCAGCAGTTACCACGCGTGGGCTGGAGAGACCCAGTACTTC. As protein: CASSYHAWAGETQYF.

The chain employs TRBV5-1 and TRBJ2-3; TRBD2 aligns across 9 bases. There are 15 residues in the CDR3. With 4 bases clipped from V and 4 bases from J, the junction kept 7 bases outside the gene matches. Germline CDR1 SGHRS, CDR2 YFSETQ. CDR3 nucleotide sequence: TGCGCCAGCAGCCATAGCGGGGGCGTGGCAGATACGCAGTATTTT. This translates into CASSHSGGVADTQYF.

About this clonotype itself: The junction shows a germline mismatch at one end, possibly a read error. This sequence joins TRBV7-7 and TRBJ2-1; no clear D. The CDR3 spans 14 residues. Germline V gene data show CDR1 as SSHAT and CDR2 as FNYEAQ (reference sequence). The CDR3 DNA follows: TGTGCTAGCAGCTTAAATGCAGGCCCCAATGAGCAGTTCTTC. Protein product: CASSLNAGPNEQFF. Together with reference TRBV7-7 and TRBJ2-1, the CDR3 gives the full variable domain: GAGVSQSPRYKVTKRGQDVTLRCDPISSHATLYWYQQALGQGPEFLTYFNYEAQPDKSGLPSDRFSAERPEGSISTLTIQRTEQRDSAMYRCASSLNAGPNEQFFGPGTRLTVL.

There are a few counts of this clonotype. The chain is built from TRBV11-2 and TRBJ2-1; D may match TRBD1 or TRBD2 (5 bases each). CDR1 and CDR2 (germline): SGHAT, FQNNGV. Trimming took 5 bases from V and 0 from J, leaving 14 bases between them. The CDR3 runs 16 residues. The CDR3 sequence is CASSPRGRSSYNEQFF. Written as DNA, the CDR3 is TGTGCCAGCAGCCCCCGGGGCCGGAGCTCCTACAATGAGCAGTTCTTC. Looking up the rest from reference TRBV11-2 and TRBJ2-1 gives the full variable domain: EAGVAQSPRYKIIEKRQSVAFWCNPISGHATLYWYQQILGQGPKLLIQFQNNGVVDDSQLPKDRFSAERLKGVDSTLKIQPAKLEDSAVYLCASSPRGRSSYNEQFFGPGTRLTVL.

Many counts were recorded for this clonotype. The CDR3 coding sequence is TGTGCCAGCAGTAATCCGTCGGGCGCCAAAAACATTCAGTACTTC. Its protein product is CASSNPSGAKNIQYF. V usage is TRBV6-2 or TRBV6-3 and J usage is TRBJ2-4; D unclear. Trimming stripped 5 bases from V and 1 base from J, with 12 bases between. The CDR3 runs to 15 residues. CDR1 and CDR2 from the germline V gene are MNHEY and SVGEGT.

This rearrangement joins TRBV6-1 to TRBJ1-2; unclear D gene. V gave up 2 bases and J gave up 8 bases, with 9 bases separating them. CDR1 is MNHNS and CDR2 is SASEGT in the germline V gene. CDR3 length: 12 residues. CDR3 residues: CASSEKAYGYTF. CDR3 sequence (DNA): TGTGCCAGCAGTGAAAAGGCCTACGGCTACACCTTC.

This clonotype was seen ten or more times. The chain uses TRBV12-3 or TRBV12-4 and TRBJ1-2, with 7 bases identical to TRBD1. The V segment lost 6 bases and the J segment 8 bases; nucleotides outside the gene matches: 12. CDR3 length: 14 residues. CDR3 residues: CASSPTTGSGGYTF. CDR3 DNA: TGTGCCAGCAGCCCTACGACAGGGTCTGGAGGCTACACCTTC.

This clonotype was seen a handful of times. The rearrangement joins TRBV19 to TRBJ2-3; 8 nucleotides line up with TRBD1. With V trimmed by 5 bases and J by 2 bases, 6 bases remained unmatched. The CDR3 sequence is 15 residues long. Per the germline V gene, CDR1 is LNHDA and CDR2 is SQIVND (reference sequence). The DNA of the CDR3 is TGTGCCAGTAGTGGGGGACAGGATCCCACAGATACGCAGTATTTT. Encoded protein: CASSGGQDPTDTQYF.

In its sample, this clonotype was seen many times. The chain combines TRBV2 with TRBJ2-1; 11 bases align to TRBD2. Germline loops: CDR1 SNHLY, CDR2 FYNNEI. The CDR3 contains 14 residues. With 4 bases clipped from V and 13 bases from J, the junction kept 9 bases outside the gene matches. CDR3 amino acids: CASSVASGGTTQFF. CDR3 in DNA: TGTGCCAGCAGTGTAGCTAGCGGGGGGACCACTCAGTTCTTC.

This clonotype was recorded at least ten times. J is TRBJ2-3 and V is TRBV20-1; 9 nucleotides match TRBD1. The CDR3 spans 13 residues. CDR1 and CDR2 (germline): DFQATT, SNEGSKA (reference sequence). After removal of 6 bases from V and 4 bases from J, the junction contained 5 bases not matched to a gene. In DNA form, the CDR3 reads TGCAGTGCCACGACAGGGGGGCCAGATACGCAGTATTTT. Amino acid sequence: CSATTGGPDTQYF.

The table lists this clonotype with a few counts. This sequence joins TRBV2 and TRBJ2-7; D perhaps matches TRBD1 (6 bases). Germline CDR1 is SNHLY and CDR2 is FYNNEI. Trimming took 2 bases from V and 5 from J, leaving 16 bases between them. The CDR3 is 15 amino acids. In DNA form, the CDR3 reads TGTGCCAGCAGTGAACCTTCCGTCTCAGGGGACGAGCAGTACTTC. Protein product: CASSEPSVSGDEQYF.

In its sample, this clonotype was seen a few times. This chain uses TRBV20-1 with TRBJ2-5; D gene uncertain. The CDR3 loop spans 12 amino acids. Between the trimmed V and J ends, which lost 6 bases and 5 bases, there was a span of 13 bases. Germline CDR1 is DFQATT and CDR2 is SNEGSKA (reference sequence). CDR3 bases: TGCAGTGCCTGGACGCCCCGGGAGACCCAGTACTTC. Residues: CSAWTPRETQYF.

Details on this clonotype: This may be a read error, as it is one base from a much larger clone. The chain is built from TRBV7-9 and TRBJ2-3; D gene ambiguous. Germline CDR1 is SEHNR and CDR2 is FQNEAQ (reference sequence). The CDR3 is 15 residues long. The CDR3 loop reads CTSSHDVTSTDTQYF. The DNA of the CDR3 is TGTACCAGCAGTCATGACGTCACTAGCACAGATACGCAGTATTTT.

The chain employs TRBV5-1 and TRBJ2-3; TRBD2 is a possible D gene (5 bases). From germline, CDR1 is SGHRS and CDR2 YFSETQ. Trimming left V 4 bases short and J 5 bases short, with 14 bases between. CDR3 length equals 14 residues. CDR3 residues: CASSVDGAGDTQYF. As DNA, the CDR3 is TGCGCCAGCAGCGTCGACGGTGCGGGAGATACGCAGTATTTT.

This sequence joins TRBV6-2 or TRBV6-3 and TRBJ2-1; 9 bases are shared with TRBD2. V lost 7 bases and J lost 0; bases outside the gene matches: 4. CDR1 MNHEY and CDR2 SVGEGT come from the germline V gene. The CDR3 has 15 residues. DNA of the CDR3: TGTGCCAGCAACGCGGGGGGGAGCTCCTACAATGAGCAGTTCTTC. It translates to CASNAGGSSYNEQFF.

The chain couples TRBV29-1 to TRBJ2-1, with 12 bases aligning to TRBD1. Germline V lookup: CDR1 SQVTM, CDR2 ANQGSEA. With 7 bases clipped from V and 5 bases from J, the junction kept 0 bases outside the gene matches. The CDR3 is 12 amino acids. The CDR3 bases are TGCAGCGGGGACAGGGGGCACAATGAGCAGTTCTTC. It codes for CSGDRGHNEQFF.